This section outlines one T cell receptor (beta chain) sequence together with its context. In the study's own analysis: From reference gene primer amplification, estimates of nucleated cell counts were derived. Measured with immunoSEQ multiplex PCR; TCRdb has only the in-frame clones, and not every one. Clone size and V and J calls were adopted from that table, with D and trimming inferred from the DNA. The table includes roughly 180,000 clones, around 80% detected once. The data originate from a study of blood T cell repertoires in COVID-19. About the research overall: Sites in the United States, Italy and Spain provided acute and convalescent COVID-19 samples. PBMCs, B-cell-depleted T cells, or T cells were the source of the cDNA or gDNA that made up the material.

The germline gives CDR1 KGHDR, CDR2 SFDVKD. The CDR3 runs 15 residues. J lost 9 bases, V lost 4 bases, and 6 bases had no gene match. The TCR was taken from a woman aged 80 or over with COVID-19, enrolled during active disease. The V call is TRBV24-1, the J call TRBJ2-1, with 12 bases identical to TRBD1. Sequencing was performed on peripheral blood. The CDR3 spells CATSDPGQGATEQFF. As DNA, the CDR3 is TGTGCCACCAGTGACCCGGGACAGGGGGCGACTGAGCAGTTCTTC.